This entry concerns a single T cell receptor beta chain. These data come from a study of OX40 agonist ivuxolimab in advanced cancers. Assay used: immunoSEQ multiplex PCR; TCRdb lists only in-frame clones, some missing. This table holds 75,000 to 80,000 clones, roughly 91% found once. CDR3 length: 15 residues. Looked up from germline, CDR1 is SGHNT and CDR2 is YYREEE (reference sequence). V gave up 4 bases and J gave up 3 bases; unmatched junction bases: 7. This sequence was found in an adult with an advanced solid tumor such as melanoma, head and neck, liver or kidney cancer. Sequencing used CD4+ or CD8+ T cells sorted from blood, obtained in a trial of the OX40 agonist ivuxolimab. J is TRBJ2-3 and V is TRBV5-4; 8 positions match TRBD2. In nucleotides, the CDR3 is TGTGCCAGCAGCCCGACTAGCGCTGGGACAGATACGCAGTATTTT. The encoded protein is CASSPTSAGTDTQYF.